These T cell receptor beta chains were read from a single sample in a study of prognosis after radiotherapy for stage I lung cancer. TCRdb recomputed calls from the multiplex PCR reads with MiXCR, one row per CDR3 protein. The sample records over 14,000 distinct CDR3 sequences, roughly 25% being singletons. This specimen was PBMCs, taken before or after stereotactic body radiation therapy (not recorded which). These receptors all come from a donor over 45 with non-small cell lung cancer. Both conserved end residues are part of each CDR3. The order of the fields is V gene, clone size, D gene, J gene, CDR3 DNA, CDR3 protein. D genes are given only for firm matches. Clone size is shown for a subset of rows, as once, few, many or a class of expanded clone.

V gene: TRBV5-6; clone size: -; D gene: TRBD1; J gene: TRBJ1-2; CDR3 DNA: TGTGCCAGCAGATTGACAGGGGCGTGTGGCTACACCTTC; CDR3 protein: CASRLTGACGYTF
V gene: TRBV12-3/TRBV12-4; clone size: -; D gene: -; J gene: TRBJ2-2; CDR3 DNA: TGTGCCAGCAGTTTAGCAGAGTTCACCGGGGAGCTGTTTTTT; CDR3 protein: CASSLAEFTGELFF
V gene: TRBV7-9; clone size: many; D gene: TRBD2; J gene: TRBJ2-5; CDR3 DNA: TGTGCCAGCAGCCCGCGGGAGGAGACCCAGTACTTC; CDR3 protein: CASSPREETQYF
V gene: TRBV20-1; clone size: many; D gene: TRBD1; J gene: TRBJ1-1; CDR3 DNA: TGCAGTGCTAGAGTCAGGGGGCGAGAGACTGAAGCTTTCTTT; CDR3 protein: CSARVRGRETEAFF
V gene: TRBV29-1; clone size: many; D gene: -; J gene: TRBJ2-7; CDR3 DNA: TGCAGCGCCAGGGGAGGGACCGGAGGCGAGCAGTACTTC; CDR3 protein: CSARGGTGGEQYF
V gene: TRBV3-1; clone size: many; D gene: -; J gene: TRBJ1-2; CDR3 DNA: TGTGCCAGCAGCGTGAGACAGAACTATGGCTACACCTTC; CDR3 protein: CASSVRQNYGYTF
V gene: TRBV5-5; clone size: many; D gene: TRBD1; J gene: TRBJ2-7; CDR3 DNA: TGTGCCAGCAACCGGGACAGCCTGAGCGAGCAGTACTTC; CDR3 protein: CASNRDSLSEQYF
V gene: TRBV28; clone size: once; D gene: -; J gene: TRBJ2-2; CDR3 DNA: TGTGCCAGCAGTATGAAAGGGACCACAGGGGAGCTGTTTTTT; CDR3 protein: CASSMKGTTGELFF
V gene: TRBV5-1; clone size: medium-sized; D gene: TRBD2; J gene: TRBJ2-1; CDR3 DNA: TGCGCCAGCAGCTTGGAGGGGACTAGCGGGTCGGGTGAGCAGTTCTTC; CDR3 protein: CASSLEGTSGSGEQFF
V gene: TRBV24-1; clone size: medium-sized; D gene: TRBD1; J gene: TRBJ2-7; CDR3 DNA: TGTGCCACCAGTGATTCCGGACAGGCGGGTTACTACGAGCAGTACTTC; CDR3 protein: CATSDSGQAGYYEQYF
V gene: TRBV30; clone size: many; D gene: -; J gene: TRBJ1-2; CDR3 DNA: TGTGCCTGGAATACGTTAGGGAAGTCGGATGGCTACACCTTC; CDR3 protein: CAWNTLGKSDGYTF
V gene: TRBV6-1; clone size: many; D gene: TRBD2; J gene: TRBJ2-4; CDR3 DNA: TGTGCCAGCAGTGGGGGGTTCCGGACTAGCGGGAGCGCCAAAAACATTCAGTACTTC; CDR3 protein: CASSGGFRTSGSAKNIQYF
V gene: TRBV6-5; clone size: many; D gene: TRBD1; J gene: TRBJ1-4; CDR3 DNA: TGTGCCAGCAGTTGGGACAGCCGGAGTGAAAAACTGTTTTTT; CDR3 protein: CASSWDSRSEKLFF
V gene: TRBV9; clone size: -; D gene: TRBD2; J gene: TRBJ2-3; CDR3 DNA: TGTGCCAGCAGCGTAGCCCAACTAGCGGGTGTCACAGATACGCAGTATTTT; CDR3 protein: CASSVAQLAGVTDTQYF
V gene: TRBV20-1; clone size: medium-sized; D gene: -; J gene: TRBJ2-3; CDR3 DNA: TGCAGTGCTACCCAGCCCCCCACAGATACGCAGTATTTT; CDR3 protein: CSATQPPTDTQYF
V gene: TRBV20-1; clone size: many; D gene: TRBD1; J gene: TRBJ1-5; CDR3 DNA: TGCAGTGCTAGCGTAGGGGACAGGGACAATCAGCCCCAGCATTTT; CDR3 protein: CSASVGDRDNQPQHF
V gene: TRBV19; clone size: -; D gene: -; J gene: TRBJ2-7; CDR3 DNA: TGTGCCAGTAGCTCCGGGAACTCCCTATCCTACGAGCAGTACTTC; CDR3 protein: CASSSGNSLSYEQYF
V gene: TRBV7-9; clone size: many; D gene: TRBD2; J gene: TRBJ2-7; CDR3 DNA: TGTGCCAGCAGCTTAGTACTAGCGGGAGTCTACGAGCAGTACTTC; CDR3 protein: CASSLVLAGVYEQYF
V gene: TRBV20-1; clone size: medium-sized; D gene: TRBD2; J gene: TRBJ2-1; CDR3 DNA: TGCAGTGCTTCCCAAGCCGGGACTAGCTCCATCAATGAGCAGTTCTTC; CDR3 protein: CSASQAGTSSINEQFF
V gene: TRBV20-1; clone size: -; D gene: -; J gene: TRBJ1-1; CDR3 DNA: TGCAGTGCTAGTATACGGGGGGCCACTGAAGCTTTCTTT; CDR3 protein: CSASIRGATEAFF
V gene: TRBV11-2; clone size: medium-sized; D gene: -; J gene: TRBJ2-3; CDR3 DNA: TGTGCCAGCAGCCCACTTTCCTTCACAGATACGCAGTATTTT; CDR3 protein: CASSPLSFTDTQYF
V gene: TRBV7-2; clone size: many; D gene: -; J gene: TRBJ2-3; CDR3 DNA: TGTGCCAGCAGCTTGCCGGACGCAACAGATACGCAGTATTTT; CDR3 protein: CASSLPDATDTQYF
V gene: TRBV24-1; clone size: -; D gene: TRBD2; J gene: TRBJ2-1; CDR3 DNA: TGTGCCACCAGTGGGATCGGCAGTTATCTGCTAGCGGTAGGCAAAACTTTGTACAATGAGCAGTTCTTC; CDR3 protein: CATSGIGSYLLAVGKTLYNEQFF
V gene: TRBV5-6; clone size: many; D gene: -; J gene: TRBJ2-7; CDR3 DNA: TGTGCCAGCAGCTTGGAGGGGGGGTTTATATACGAGCAGTACTTC; CDR3 protein: CASSLEGGFIYEQYF
V gene: TRBV20-1; clone size: many; D gene: -; J gene: TRBJ2-7; CDR3 DNA: TGCAGTGCTAGAGTTCCCCGGGGGGCGGGAGTTTCCTACGAGCAGTACTTC; CDR3 protein: CSARVPRGAGVSYEQYF
V gene: TRBV6-2/TRBV6-3; clone size: many; D gene: -; J gene: TRBJ1-4; CDR3 DNA: TGTGCCAGCAGGGGGGAAATTGAAAAACTGTTTTTT; CDR3 protein: CASRGEIEKLFF
V gene: TRBV7-9; clone size: few; D gene: TRBD2; J gene: TRBJ2-3; CDR3 DNA: TGTGCCAGCAGCCGTACCACAGGGAATCCCCCCTCTACACTAGCGGGAGGGCCATCAGATACGCAGTATTTT; CDR3 protein: CASSRTTGNPPSTLAGGPSDTQYF
V gene: TRBV2; clone size: many; D gene: TRBD2; J gene: TRBJ2-3; CDR3 DNA: TGTGCCAGCAGTAAAGGCTGGACTAGCGAGGGAACAGATACGCAGTATTTT; CDR3 protein: CASSKGWTSEGTDTQYF
V gene: TRBV7-7; clone size: many; D gene: -; J gene: TRBJ2-3; CDR3 DNA: TGTGCTAGCAGCTTAGCGGTGGGACGCACAGATACGCAGTATTTT; CDR3 protein: CASSLAVGRTDTQYF
V gene: TRBV5-4; clone size: many; D gene: -; J gene: TRBJ2-5; CDR3 DNA: TGTGCCAGCAGCCCCGACAGATCGTACCAAGAGACCCAGTACTTC; CDR3 protein: CASSPDRSYQETQYF
V gene: TRBV24-1; clone size: -; D gene: -; J gene: TRBJ2-1; CDR3 DNA: TGTGCCACCAGCAGGGGTTCCTACAATGAGCAGTTCTTC; CDR3 protein: CATSRGSYNEQFF
V gene: TRBV6-2/TRBV6-3; clone size: -; D gene: -; J gene: TRBJ2-6; CDR3 DNA: TGTGCCAGCAGTTATGGCAAGGGGCGTGCGGCCAACGTCCTGACTTTC; CDR3 protein: CASSYGKGRAANVLTF